This T cell receptor (beta chain) was documented in a study of cytomegalovirus exposure and HLA in healthy donors. PCR amplification relied on 60 Vbeta primers (plus 13 Jbeta primers). Data came from immunoSEQ multiplex PCR; TCRdb stores just in-frame clones and leaves some out. The sample is made up of tens of thousands of clones, and the top ten hold less than 1.2% of it. Source material: PBMCs. The receptor comes from a woman aged 40 to 50 in good health and CMV-seronegative.

CDR3 bases: TGCGCCAGCAGCCAGGGGACAGGGCTGTCTGAAGCTTTCTTT. Protein sequence: CASSQGTGLSEAFF. The chain has TRBV5-1 and TRBJ1-1; 9 bases agree with TRBD1. The germline V gene has CDR1 SGHRS and CDR2 YFSETQ. The CDR3 is 14 residues long. The J segment lost 6 bases and the V segment lost 4 bases, leaving 7 bases of the junction unmatched.